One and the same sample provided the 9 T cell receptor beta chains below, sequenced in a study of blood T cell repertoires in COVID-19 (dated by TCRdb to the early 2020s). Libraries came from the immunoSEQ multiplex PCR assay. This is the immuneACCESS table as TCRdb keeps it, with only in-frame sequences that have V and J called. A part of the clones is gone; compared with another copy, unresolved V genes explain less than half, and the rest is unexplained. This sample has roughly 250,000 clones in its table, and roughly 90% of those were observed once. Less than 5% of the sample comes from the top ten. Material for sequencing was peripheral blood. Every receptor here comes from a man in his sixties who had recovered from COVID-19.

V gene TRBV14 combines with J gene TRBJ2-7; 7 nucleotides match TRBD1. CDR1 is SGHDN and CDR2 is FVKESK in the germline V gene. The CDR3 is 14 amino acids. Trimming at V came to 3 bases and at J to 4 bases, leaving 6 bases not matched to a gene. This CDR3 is CASSQRQGTYEQYF. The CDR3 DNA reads TGTGCCAGCAGCCAGCGACAGGGTACTTACGAGCAGTACTTC.

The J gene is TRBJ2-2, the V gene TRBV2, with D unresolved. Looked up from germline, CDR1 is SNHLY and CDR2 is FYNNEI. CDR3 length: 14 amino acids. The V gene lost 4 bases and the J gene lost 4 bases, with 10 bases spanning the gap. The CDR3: CASSVLTVTGELFF. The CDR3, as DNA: TGTGCCAGCAGTGTCTTAACAGTCACCGGGGAGCTGTTTTTT.

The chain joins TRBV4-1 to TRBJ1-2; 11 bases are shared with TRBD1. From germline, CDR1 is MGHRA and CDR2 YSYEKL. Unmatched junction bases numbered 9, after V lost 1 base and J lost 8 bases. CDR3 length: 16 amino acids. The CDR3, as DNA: TGCGCCAGCAGCCAAGGGACAGGGGGCGCACAAAGGGGCTACACCTTC. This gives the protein CASSQGTGGAQRGYTF.

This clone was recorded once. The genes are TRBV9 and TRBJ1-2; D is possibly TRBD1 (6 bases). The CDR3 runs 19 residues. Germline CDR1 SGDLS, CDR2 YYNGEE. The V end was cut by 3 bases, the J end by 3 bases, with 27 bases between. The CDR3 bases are TGTGCCAGCAGCGCCAACCCACAAATCGACAGGAGACGGCACTATGGCTACACCTTC. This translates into CASSANPQIDRRRHYGYTF.

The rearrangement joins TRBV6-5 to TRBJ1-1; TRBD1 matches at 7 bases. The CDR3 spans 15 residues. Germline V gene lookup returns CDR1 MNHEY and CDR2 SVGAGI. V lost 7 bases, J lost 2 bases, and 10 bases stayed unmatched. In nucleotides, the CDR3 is TGTGCCAGCACTATTTCAGGACAGGTTAACACTGAAGCTTTCTTT. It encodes CASTISGQVNTEAFF.

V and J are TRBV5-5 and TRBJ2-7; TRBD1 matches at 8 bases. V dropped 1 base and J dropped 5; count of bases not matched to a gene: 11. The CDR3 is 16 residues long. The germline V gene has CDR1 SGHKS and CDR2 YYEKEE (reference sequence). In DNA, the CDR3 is TGTGCCAGCAGCTTGACCCCACAGGGGGTCATGGACGAGCAGTACTTC. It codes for CASSLTPQGVMDEQYF.

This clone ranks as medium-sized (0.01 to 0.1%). The DNA for the CDR3 is TGTGCCAGCAGCTTAGTAGGGCAGGGGGCGAACACCGGGGAGCTGTTTTTT. Translated, it gives CASSLVGQGANTGELFF. The chain joins TRBV7-6 to TRBJ2-2, with TRBD1 matching 7 bases. CDR3 length equals 17 residues. CDR1 is SGHVS and CDR2 is FNYEAQ in the germline V gene. V lost 1 base to trimming and J lost 0 bases; unmatched junction nucleotides: 5. Full variable domain (rest looked up from reference TRBV7-6 and TRBJ2-2): GAGVSQSPRYKVTKRGQDVALRCDPISGHVSLYWYRQALGQGPEFLTYFNYEAQQDKSGLPNDRFSAERPEGSISTLTIQRTEQRDSAMYRCASSLVGQGANTGELFFGEGSRLTVL.

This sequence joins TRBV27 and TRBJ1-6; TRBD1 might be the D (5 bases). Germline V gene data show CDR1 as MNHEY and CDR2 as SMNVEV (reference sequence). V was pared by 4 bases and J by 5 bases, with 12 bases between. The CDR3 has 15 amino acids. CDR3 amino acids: CASSSRAGNNSPLHF. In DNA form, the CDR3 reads TGTGCCAGCAGTTCCCGGGCAGGGAATAATTCACCCCTCCACTTT.

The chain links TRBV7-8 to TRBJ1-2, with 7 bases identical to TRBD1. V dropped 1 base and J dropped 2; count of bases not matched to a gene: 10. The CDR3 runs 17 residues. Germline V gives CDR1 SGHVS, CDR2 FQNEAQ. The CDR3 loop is CASSLVMWGQLNYGYTF. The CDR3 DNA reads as TGTGCCAGCAGCTTAGTAATGTGGGGACAGCTAAACTATGGCTACACCTTC.